The rows below give T cell receptor beta chains drawn from one sample of a study of PD-1 blockade in classical Hodgkin lymphoma. The method was immunoSEQ multiplex PCR; TCRdb's version includes in-frame clones alone and lacks a portion of them. The sample includes about 12,000 clones, around four fifths of them seen just once. Specimen: CD8+ T cells from blood, collected at baseline. These receptors all stem from a human donor with classical Hodgkin lymphoma. The CDR3 runs from the conserved cysteine through the conserved F or W. A D gene is named only where the DNA matches it firmly. Size is stated for part of the rows, as once, few or many counts, or as a class when the clone is expanded.

D gene: NA; clone size: NA; V gene: TRBV27; J gene: TRBJ2-5; CDR3 DNA: TGTGCCAGCAGTCCATTCTCTTTAGAGACCCAGTACTTC; CDR3 protein: CASSPFSLETQYF
D gene: NA; clone size: NA; V gene: TRBV20-1; J gene: TRBJ1-2; CDR3 DNA: TGCAGTGCTAGAGACCCCCAATCCTACACCTTC; CDR3 protein: CSARDPQSYTF
D gene: NA; clone size: NA; V gene: TRBV4-2; J gene: TRBJ2-7; CDR3 DNA: TGTGCCAGCAGCCAGAGTGAAGCGGATAGCTCCTACGAGCAGTACTTC; CDR3 protein: CASSQSEADSSYEQYF
D gene: TRBD1; clone size: NA; V gene: TRBV9; J gene: TRBJ1-2; CDR3 DNA: TGTGCCAGCAGCGCACCCCAGGGGGCACTTGGCTATGGCTACACCTTC; CDR3 protein: CASSAPQGALGYGYTF
D gene: NA; clone size: NA; V gene: TRBV9; J gene: TRBJ2-1; CDR3 DNA: TGTGCCAGCAGCGTATGGGGGGGCCCCTACAATGAGCAGTTCTTC; CDR3 protein: CASSVWGGPYNEQFF
D gene: NA; clone size: few; V gene: TRBV28; J gene: TRBJ2-3; CDR3 DNA: TGTGCCAGCAGTTTTCTGCAGGGCACAGATACGCAGTATTTT; CDR3 protein: CASSFLQGTDTQYF
D gene: NA; clone size: few; V gene: TRBV19; J gene: TRBJ1-5; CDR3 DNA: TGTGCCAGTAGGGGGCAGGTCAATCAGCCCCAGCATTTT; CDR3 protein: CASRGQVNQPQHF
D gene: NA; clone size: NA; V gene: TRBV30; J gene: TRBJ1-1; CDR3 DNA: TGTGCCTGGAGTTGGACCCTGGAGGGTACTGAAGCTTTCTTT; CDR3 protein: CAWSWTLEGTEAFF
D gene: TRBD1; clone size: NA; V gene: TRBV9; J gene: TRBJ1-1; CDR3 DNA: TGTGCCAGCAGCGGAGGGGGTACAGGGGGTAGGAGCACTGAAGCTTTCTTT; CDR3 protein: CASSGGGTGGRSTEAFF
D gene: NA; clone size: NA; V gene: TRBV4-3; J gene: TRBJ1-4; CDR3 DNA: TGCGCCAGCAGCCAAGGAAGGGGTTGGGAAAAACTGTTTTTT; CDR3 protein: CASSQGRGWEKLFF
D gene: TRBD1; clone size: NA; V gene: TRBV19; J gene: TRBJ2-7; CDR3 DNA: TGTGCCAGTAGTGCGGGACAGGGTAACTACGAGCAGTACTTC; CDR3 protein: CASSAGQGNYEQYF
D gene: TRBD1; clone size: once; V gene: TRBV10-2; J gene: TRBJ2-7; CDR3 DNA: TGCGCCAGCAGTGAGTGGTCCGGACAGGGACCCCAGCAGTACTTC; CDR3 protein: CASSEWSGQGPQQYF
D gene: NA; clone size: NA; V gene: TRBV27; J gene: TRBJ1-2; CDR3 DNA: TGTGCCAGCACCGGCTGGGGTAGTGGCTACACCTTC; CDR3 protein: CASTGWGSGYTF
D gene: NA; clone size: NA; V gene: TRBV27; J gene: TRBJ2-1; CDR3 DNA: TGTGCCAGCAGTTCGGGAGATATCAAGAAACCCTCCTACAATGAGCAGTTCTTC; CDR3 protein: CASSSGDIKKPSYNEQFF
D gene: NA; clone size: NA; V gene: TRBV4-2; J gene: TRBJ1-1; CDR3 DNA: TGTGCCAGCAGCCAAGATCATGGGGGGATGAACACTGAAGCTTTCTTT; CDR3 protein: CASSQDHGGMNTEAFF
D gene: NA; clone size: NA; V gene: TRBV4-3; J gene: TRBJ2-1; CDR3 DNA: TGCGCCAGCAGCCATAAATCGAGTAGCTACTCCTACAATGAGCAGTTCTTC; CDR3 protein: CASSHKSSSYSYNEQFF
D gene: NA; clone size: NA; V gene: TRBV28; J gene: TRBJ2-3; CDR3 DNA: TGTGCCAGCAGTTCGGTACAGGCCAGAGATACGCAGTATTTT; CDR3 protein: CASSSVQARDTQYF
D gene: NA; clone size: few; V gene: TRBV15; J gene: TRBJ1-1; CDR3 DNA: TGTGCCACCAGCAGAGATCGTGGGGTGAACACTGAAGCTTTCTTT; CDR3 protein: CATSRDRGVNTEAFF
D gene: TRBD2; clone size: NA; V gene: TRBV19; J gene: TRBJ2-2; CDR3 DNA: TGTGCCAGTAGTCGTGGGAGCGGGGGGATTAGCGGGGAGCTGTTTTTT; CDR3 protein: CASSRGSGGISGELFF
D gene: TRBD1; clone size: NA; V gene: TRBV6-5; J gene: TRBJ1-4; CDR3 DNA: TGTGCCAGCAGTTACGCTGAGGGACAGAAGAATGAAAAACTGTTTTTT; CDR3 protein: CASSYAEGQKNEKLFF
D gene: NA; clone size: medium-sized; V gene: TRBV29-1; J gene: TRBJ1-1; CDR3 DNA: TGCAGCGTTGAAGACCCGTCGGGCGAGGCGAACACTGAAGCTTTCTTT; CDR3 protein: CSVEDPSGEANTEAFF
D gene: TRBD1; clone size: NA; V gene: TRBV27; J gene: TRBJ1-2; CDR3 DNA: TGTGCCAGCAATCTAAGAGGGGCAGGGGGCGATGGCTACACCTTC; CDR3 protein: CASNLRGAGGDGYTF
D gene: NA; clone size: NA; V gene: TRBV28; J gene: TRBJ2-2; CDR3 DNA: TGTGCCAGCAGTTTAATTCTCGACGGGGAGCTGTTTTTT; CDR3 protein: CASSLILDGELFF
D gene: TRBD1; clone size: NA; V gene: TRBV2; J gene: TRBJ1-4; CDR3 DNA: TGTGCCGAGGGGACAGGGCTCGAAAAACTGTTTTTT; CDR3 protein: CAEGTGLEKLFF
D gene: NA; clone size: NA; V gene: TRBV28; J gene: TRBJ1-2; CDR3 DNA: TGTGCCAGCAGTTTCGCCCGACTCTCCCGTCTTGGCTACACCTTC; CDR3 protein: CASSFARLSRLGYTF
D gene: NA; clone size: NA; V gene: TRBV13; J gene: TRBJ2-2; CDR3 DNA: TGTGCCAGCAGCCCTACGAACACCGGGGAGCTGTTTTTT; CDR3 protein: CASSPTNTGELFF
D gene: NA; clone size: once; V gene: TRBV10-2; J gene: TRBJ2-2; CDR3 DNA: TGCGCCAGCAGCTCCTTGAACACCGGGGAGCTGTTTTTT; CDR3 protein: CASSSLNTGELFF
D gene: NA; clone size: NA; V gene: TRBV11-2; J gene: TRBJ2-2; CDR3 DNA: TGTGCCAGCAGCTTAGTTCCTGACGGGGAGCTGTTTTTT; CDR3 protein: CASSLVPDGELFF
D gene: NA; clone size: NA; V gene: TRBV7-9; J gene: TRBJ1-4; CDR3 DNA: TGTGCCAGCAGCTTGACAGGACGGGCAACTAATGAAAAACTGTTTTTT; CDR3 protein: CASSLTGRATNEKLFF
D gene: NA; clone size: NA; V gene: TRBV27; J gene: TRBJ1-4; CDR3 DNA: TGTGCCAGCAGCCCCACCGGGGGGTTGAATGAAAAACTGTTTTTT; CDR3 protein: CASSPTGGLNEKLFF
D gene: NA; clone size: NA; V gene: TRBV4-3; J gene: TRBJ1-1; CDR3 DNA: TGCGCCAGCATCCGAGTCCCCAACAGCCTGGCCGGCCCCACTGAAGCTTTCTTT; CDR3 protein: CASIRVPNSLAGPTEAFF
D gene: TRBD2; clone size: medium-sized; V gene: TRBV7-3; J gene: TRBJ2-1; CDR3 DNA: TGTGCCAGCAGCTCCTATGGCGGGGGGGCCGTTGGTGAGCAGTTCTTC; CDR3 protein: CASSSYGGGAVGEQFF
D gene: NA; clone size: once; V gene: TRBV9; J gene: TRBJ2-5; CDR3 DNA: TGTGCCAGCAGCGTGGATCGGGGGGCGGGGGTAGAGACCCAGTACTTC; CDR3 protein: CASSVDRGAGVETQYF
D gene: NA; clone size: few; V gene: TRBV28; J gene: TRBJ2-3; CDR3 DNA: TGTGCCAGCAGTTTCCTAGCAGGCACAGATACGCAGTATTTT; CDR3 protein: CASSFLAGTDTQYF
D gene: NA; clone size: NA; V gene: TRBV5-4; J gene: TRBJ1-6; CDR3 DNA: TGTGCCAGCAGCTTGGGGCGCTCCGGCCCAAATTCACCCCTCCACTTT; CDR3 protein: CASSLGRSGPNSPLHF
D gene: NA; clone size: NA; V gene: TRBV4-2; J gene: TRBJ2-7; CDR3 DNA: TGTGCCAGCAGCCAAGTTGACGGATCCTACGAGCAGTACTTC; CDR3 protein: CASSQVDGSYEQYF
D gene: TRBD1; clone size: NA; V gene: TRBV27; J gene: TRBJ1-6; CDR3 DNA: TGTGCCAGCAGTCTCCAGGACAGGAATAATTCACCCCTCCACTTT; CDR3 protein: CASSLQDRNNSPLHF
D gene: NA; clone size: NA; V gene: TRBV30; J gene: TRBJ1-5; CDR3 DNA: TGTGCCTGGGGTTATTCAGGGCTCAATCAGCCCCAGCATTTT; CDR3 protein: CAWGYSGLNQPQHF
D gene: NA; clone size: NA; V gene: TRBV9; J gene: TRBJ2-1; CDR3 DNA: TGTGCCAGCAGCGTAGTTTTTTCCAGCGAGCAGTTCTTC; CDR3 protein: CASSVVFSSEQFF
D gene: TRBD2; clone size: NA; V gene: TRBV2; J gene: TRBJ2-3; CDR3 DNA: TGTGCCAGCAGGGATTATCCGGGACTAGCGGGGAGTACAGATACGCAGTATTTT; CDR3 protein: CASRDYPGLAGSTDTQYF
D gene: NA; clone size: NA; V gene: TRBV18; J gene: TRBJ2-3; CDR3 DNA: TGTGCCAGCTCACCTCTGGACACGGGGACAGATACGCAGTATTTT; CDR3 protein: CASSPLDTGTDTQYF
D gene: TRBD1; clone size: NA; V gene: TRBV9; J gene: TRBJ1-5; CDR3 DNA: TGTGCCAGCAGCGTAGTGGACAGGGGCCAGCCCCAGCATTTT; CDR3 protein: CASSVVDRGQPQHF
D gene: NA; clone size: NA; V gene: TRBV11-3; J gene: TRBJ1-2; CDR3 DNA: TGTGCCAGCAGCTTCGTTTGGGGGGGAGGCTACACCTTC; CDR3 protein: CASSFVWGGGYTF
D gene: NA; clone size: medium-sized; V gene: TRBV13; J gene: TRBJ1-2; CDR3 DNA: TGTGCCAGCACCCAGGAAAACTATGGCTACACCTTC; CDR3 protein: CASTQENYGYTF
D gene: NA; clone size: few; V gene: TRBV7-9; J gene: TRBJ1-2; CDR3 DNA: TGTGCCAGCAGCCTCGATCGTCCAGGTGGCTACACCTTC; CDR3 protein: CASSLDRPGGYTF
D gene: NA; clone size: NA; V gene: TRBV2; J gene: TRBJ2-7; CDR3 DNA: TGTGCCAGCAGTGAATTGAGCGCGGAGCAGTACTTC; CDR3 protein: CASSELSAEQYF
D gene: NA; clone size: NA; V gene: TRBV6-9; J gene: TRBJ2-7; CDR3 DNA: TGTGCCAGCACCCTGGCGCCCCTAACTAGGGACGAGCAGTACTTC; CDR3 protein: CASTLAPLTRDEQYF
D gene: NA; clone size: NA; V gene: TRBV10-3; J gene: TRBJ2-7; CDR3 DNA: TGTGCCATCAGTGGGGGCAGCTCCTACGAGCAGTACTTC; CDR3 protein: CAISGGSSYEQYF
D gene: TRBD2; clone size: NA; V gene: TRBV6-5; J gene: TRBJ2-5; CDR3 DNA: TGTGCCAGCGCCTTCACCCAGCGGGGGACAGAGACCCAGTACTTC; CDR3 protein: CASAFTQRGTETQYF
D gene: NA; clone size: NA; V gene: TRBV4-1; J gene: TRBJ1-2; CDR3 DNA: TGCGCCAGCAGCCAAGACACCCCATGGTCTGGGAACTATGGCTACACCTTC; CDR3 protein: CASSQDTPWSGNYGYTF
D gene: TRBD1; clone size: once; V gene: TRBV5-6; J gene: TRBJ2-5; CDR3 DNA: TGTGCCAGCATCCCCTACAGGGGTTGGGAGACCCAGTACTTC; CDR3 protein: CASIPYRGWETQYF
D gene: NA; clone size: once; V gene: TRBV4-3; J gene: TRBJ2-1; CDR3 DNA: TGCGCCAGCAGCCAAGACTCCACAATATACAATGAGCAGTTCTTC; CDR3 protein: CASSQDSTIYNEQFF
D gene: NA; clone size: NA; V gene: TRBV10-3; J gene: TRBJ1-2; CDR3 DNA: TGTGCCATCAGTGACTGGGAGTTGGACTATGGCTACACCTTC; CDR3 protein: CAISDWELDYGYTF
D gene: TRBD1; clone size: NA; V gene: TRBV7-2; J gene: TRBJ1-2; CDR3 DNA: TGTGCCAGCAGCATAACCGGGACAGGGGGCGAGGGCTATGGCTACACCTTC; CDR3 protein: CASSITGTGGEGYGYTF
D gene: TRBD1; clone size: NA; V gene: TRBV19; J gene: TRBJ1-1; CDR3 DNA: TGTGCCAGTAGTCCGACACAGGGGATGGACACTGAAGCTTTCTTT; CDR3 protein: CASSPTQGMDTEAFF
D gene: TRBD1; clone size: NA; V gene: TRBV27; J gene: TRBJ2-7; CDR3 DNA: TGTGCCAGCAGCTCACCGCTTCCTCTGGAGGGGGACAGGCTGTACGAGCAGTACTTC; CDR3 protein: CASSSPLPLEGDRLYEQYF
D gene: TRBD1; clone size: NA; V gene: TRBV4-2; J gene: TRBJ1-2; CDR3 DNA: TGTGCCAGCAGCCAAGACCTGGGGGACAGACATGGCTACACCTTC; CDR3 protein: CASSQDLGDRHGYTF
D gene: NA; clone size: NA; V gene: TRBV19; J gene: TRBJ2-1; CDR3 DNA: TGTGCCAGTAGTTTGGGGGGCGCCTCCTACAATGAGCAGTTCTTC; CDR3 protein: CASSLGGASYNEQFF
D gene: TRBD1; clone size: NA; V gene: TRBV14; J gene: TRBJ2-7; CDR3 DNA: TGTGCCAGCAGCCAAGATGTCGGGACAGGCTACTACGAGCAGTACTTC; CDR3 protein: CASSQDVGTGYYEQYF
D gene: TRBD1; clone size: few; V gene: TRBV19; J gene: TRBJ1-3; CDR3 DNA: TGTGCCAGTAGTATAATGGGGACAGTGGGTAACACCATATATTTT; CDR3 protein: CASSIMGTVGNTIYF